The entry that follows covers one TCR beta chain sequence. The record originates from a study of cytomegalovirus exposure and HLA in healthy donors. Both 60 Vbeta primers and 13 Jbeta primers went into the PCR. Sequencing was performed with immunoSEQ multiplex PCR; in TCRdb, only in-frame clones are kept and a portion is missing. The data show 150,000 to 180,000 clones, about 68% seen once. Specimen: PBMCs. The receptor comes from a man aged 25 to 40 in good health and CMV-seronegative.

The CDR3, as DNA: TGTGCCAGCGCCCGGGACAGGGGGCACAACAATGAGCAGTTCTTC. This translates into CASARDRGHNNEQFF. The chain employs TRBV2 and TRBJ2-1, with 12 bases aligning to TRBD1. The germline gives CDR1 SNHLY, CDR2 FYNNEI. This CDR3 is built from 15 residues. After removal of 8 bases from V and 5 bases from J, the junction contained 7 bases not matched to a gene.